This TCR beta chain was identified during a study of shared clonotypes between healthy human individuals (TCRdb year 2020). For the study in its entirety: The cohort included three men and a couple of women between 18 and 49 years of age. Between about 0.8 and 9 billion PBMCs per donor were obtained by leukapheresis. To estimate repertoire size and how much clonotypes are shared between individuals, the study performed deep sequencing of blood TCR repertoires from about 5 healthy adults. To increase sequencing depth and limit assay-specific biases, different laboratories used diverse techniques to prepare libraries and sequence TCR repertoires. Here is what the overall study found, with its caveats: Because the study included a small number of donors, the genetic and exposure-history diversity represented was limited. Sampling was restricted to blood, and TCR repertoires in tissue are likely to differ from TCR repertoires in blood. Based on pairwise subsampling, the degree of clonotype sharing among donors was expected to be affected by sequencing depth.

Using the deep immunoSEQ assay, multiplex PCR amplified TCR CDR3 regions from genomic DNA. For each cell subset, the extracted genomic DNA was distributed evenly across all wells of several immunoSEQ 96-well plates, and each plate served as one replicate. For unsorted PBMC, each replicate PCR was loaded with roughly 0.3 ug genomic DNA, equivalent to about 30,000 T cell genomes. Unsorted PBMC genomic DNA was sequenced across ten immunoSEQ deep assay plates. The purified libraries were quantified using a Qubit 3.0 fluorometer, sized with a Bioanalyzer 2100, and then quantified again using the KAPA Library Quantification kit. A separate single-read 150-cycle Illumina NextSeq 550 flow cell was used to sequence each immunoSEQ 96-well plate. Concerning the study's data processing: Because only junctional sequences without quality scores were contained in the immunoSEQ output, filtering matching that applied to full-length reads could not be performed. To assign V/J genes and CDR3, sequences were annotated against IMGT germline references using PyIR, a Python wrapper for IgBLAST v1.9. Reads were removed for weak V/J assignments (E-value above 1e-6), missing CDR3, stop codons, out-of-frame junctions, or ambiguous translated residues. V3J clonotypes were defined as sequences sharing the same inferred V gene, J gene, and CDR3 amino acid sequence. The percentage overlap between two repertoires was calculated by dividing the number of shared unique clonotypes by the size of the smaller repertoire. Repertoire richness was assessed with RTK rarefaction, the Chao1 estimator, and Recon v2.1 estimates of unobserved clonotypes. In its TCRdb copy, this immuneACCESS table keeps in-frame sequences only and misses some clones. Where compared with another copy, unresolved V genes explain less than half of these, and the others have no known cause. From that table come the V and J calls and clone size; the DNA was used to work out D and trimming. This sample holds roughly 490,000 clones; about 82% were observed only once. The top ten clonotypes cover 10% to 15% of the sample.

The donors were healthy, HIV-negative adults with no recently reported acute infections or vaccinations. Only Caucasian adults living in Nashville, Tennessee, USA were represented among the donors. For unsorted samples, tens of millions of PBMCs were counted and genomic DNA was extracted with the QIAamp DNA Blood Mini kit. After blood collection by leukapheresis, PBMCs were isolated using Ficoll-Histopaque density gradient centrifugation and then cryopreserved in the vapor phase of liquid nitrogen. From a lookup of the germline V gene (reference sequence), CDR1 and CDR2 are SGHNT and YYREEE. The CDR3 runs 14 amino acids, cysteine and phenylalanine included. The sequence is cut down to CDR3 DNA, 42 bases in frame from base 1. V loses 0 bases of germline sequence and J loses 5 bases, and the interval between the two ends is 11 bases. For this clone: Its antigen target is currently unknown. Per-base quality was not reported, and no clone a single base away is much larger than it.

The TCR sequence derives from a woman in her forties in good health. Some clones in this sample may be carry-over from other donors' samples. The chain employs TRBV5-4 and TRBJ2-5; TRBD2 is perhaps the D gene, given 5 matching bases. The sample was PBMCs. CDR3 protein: CASSLDRGLETQYF. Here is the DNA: TGTGCCAGCAGCTTGGATCGGGGTTTGGAGACCCAGTACTTC.